This T cell receptor (beta chain) was captured by sequencing in a study of blood T cell repertoires in COVID-19. The assay was immunoSEQ multiplex PCR, and TCRdb's table has in-frame clones only and misses some. The sample holds some 120,000 clones, roughly 85% seen once. Germline V gene lookup returns CDR1 WSHSY and CDR2 SAAADI. The CDR3 has 14 residues. Remarks on this clone: One end of the junction fails to match germline, which may point to a read error.

The TCR originated in a man in his thirties or forties with acute or convalescent COVID-19. The chain employs TRBV10-2 and TRBJ1-1; TRBD1 aligns across 11 bases. The specimen was peripheral blood. The CDR3 region is CASSSGQGVTEAFF. CDR3 DNA: TGCGCCAGCAGTTCGGGACAGGGGGTAACTGAGGCTTTCTTT.